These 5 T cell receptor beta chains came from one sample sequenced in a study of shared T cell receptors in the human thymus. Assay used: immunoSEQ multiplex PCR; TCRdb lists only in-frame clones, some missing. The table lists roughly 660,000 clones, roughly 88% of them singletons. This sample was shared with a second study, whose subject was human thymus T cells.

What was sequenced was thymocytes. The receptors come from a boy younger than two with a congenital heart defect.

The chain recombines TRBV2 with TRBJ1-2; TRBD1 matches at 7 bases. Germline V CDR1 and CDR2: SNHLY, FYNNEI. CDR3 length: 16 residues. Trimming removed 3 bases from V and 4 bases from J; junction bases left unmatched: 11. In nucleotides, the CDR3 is TGTGCCAGCAGTGACCCCCCCCGACAGGGAGCCTATGGCTACACCTTC. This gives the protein CASSDPPRQGAYGYTF. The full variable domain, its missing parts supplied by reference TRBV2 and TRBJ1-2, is EPEVTQTPSHQVTQMGQEVILRCVPISNHLYFYWYRQILGQKVEFLVSFYNNEISEKSEIFDDQFSVERPDGSNFTLKIRSTKLEDSAMYFCASSDPPRQGAYGYTFGSGTRLTVV.

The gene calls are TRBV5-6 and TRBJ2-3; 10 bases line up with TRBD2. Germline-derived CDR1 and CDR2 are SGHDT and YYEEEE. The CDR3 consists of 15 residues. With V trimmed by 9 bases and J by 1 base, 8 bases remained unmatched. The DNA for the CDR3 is TGTGCCACAGCGACTAGCGGGCTTCGCACAGATACGCAGTATTTT. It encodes CATATSGLRTDTQYF. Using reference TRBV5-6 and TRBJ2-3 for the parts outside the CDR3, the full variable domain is DAGVTQSPTHLIKTRGQQVTLRCSPKSGHDTVSWYQQALGQGPQFIFQYYEEEERQRGNFPDRFSGHQFPNYSSELNVNALLLGDSALYLCATATSGLRTDTQYFGPGTRLTVL.

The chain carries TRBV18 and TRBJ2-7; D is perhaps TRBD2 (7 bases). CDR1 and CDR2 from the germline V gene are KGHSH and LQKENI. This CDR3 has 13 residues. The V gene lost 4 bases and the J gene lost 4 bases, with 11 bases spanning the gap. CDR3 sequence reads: CASSLAGAYEQYF. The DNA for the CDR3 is TGTGCCAGCTCACTGGCGGGGGCTTACGAGCAGTACTTC.

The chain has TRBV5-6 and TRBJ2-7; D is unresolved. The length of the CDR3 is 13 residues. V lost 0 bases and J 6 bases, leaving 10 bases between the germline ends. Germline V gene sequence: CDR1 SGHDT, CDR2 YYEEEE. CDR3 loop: CASSLGTPGEQYF. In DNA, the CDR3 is TGTGCCAGCAGCTTGGGTACGCCGGGCGAGCAGTACTTC.

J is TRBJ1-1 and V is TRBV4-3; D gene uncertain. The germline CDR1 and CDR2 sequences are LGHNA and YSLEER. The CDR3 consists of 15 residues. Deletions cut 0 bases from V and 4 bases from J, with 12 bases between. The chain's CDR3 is CASSQDDGPSTEAFF. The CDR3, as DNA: TGCGCCAGCAGCCAAGATGACGGCCCTAGCACTGAAGCTTTCTTT.